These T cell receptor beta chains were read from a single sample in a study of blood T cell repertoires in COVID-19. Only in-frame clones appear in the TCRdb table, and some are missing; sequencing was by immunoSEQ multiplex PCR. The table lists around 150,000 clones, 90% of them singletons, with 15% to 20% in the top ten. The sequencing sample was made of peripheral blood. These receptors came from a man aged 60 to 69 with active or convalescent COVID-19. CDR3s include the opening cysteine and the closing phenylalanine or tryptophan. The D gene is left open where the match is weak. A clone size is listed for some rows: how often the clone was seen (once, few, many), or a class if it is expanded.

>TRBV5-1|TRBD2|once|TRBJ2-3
TGCGCCAGCAGCTCTACCTTGGGGGAGGGGACAGATACGCAGTATTTT
CASSSTLGEGTDTQYF
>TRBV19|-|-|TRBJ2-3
TGTGCCAGTAGTACTCGCACAGATACGCAGTATTTT
CASSTRTDTQYF
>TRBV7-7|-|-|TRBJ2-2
TGTGCCAGCAGCCCCAGGGGATACAACACCGGGGAGCTGTTTTTT
CASSPRGYNTGELFF
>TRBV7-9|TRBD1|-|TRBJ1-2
TGTGCCAGCAGCCCGCCGGGACAGACCTATGGCTACACCTTC
CASSPPGQTYGYTF
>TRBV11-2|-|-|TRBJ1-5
TGTGCCAGCAGCTCAACGGGGGGCGCGGGTCAGCCCCAGCATTTT
CASSSTGGAGQPQHF
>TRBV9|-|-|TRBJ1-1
TGTGCCAGCAGCGTAGACAGTCGCGGGGGCACTGAAGCTTTCTTT
CASSVDSRGGTEAFF
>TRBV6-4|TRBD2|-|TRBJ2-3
TGTGCCAGCAGTGATGGAAGCGGGGGCGCAGATACGCAGTATTTT
CASSDGSGGADTQYF
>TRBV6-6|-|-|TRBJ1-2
TGTGCCAGCAGTTACTTGGCGGACTATGGCTACACCTTC
CASSYLADYGYTF
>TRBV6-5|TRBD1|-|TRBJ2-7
TGTGCCAGCAGGACCGGGACAGGGGGACTATACGAGCAGTACTTC
CASRTGTGGLYEQYF
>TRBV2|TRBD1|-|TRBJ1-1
TGTGCCAACAGGGGACGGACAGGGATGAACACTGAAGCTTTCTTT
CANRGRTGMNTEAFF